This TCR beta chain emerged from a study of brain T cells in children with intractable seizures. The CDR3 is made up of 13 amino acids. V lost 6 bases and J 1 base, leaving 9 bases between the germline ends. Germline CDR1 MNHEY, CDR2 SVGEGT. Study results and caveats: Pre-surgery blood may have been undersampled, hiding some clones. Patients' HCMV serostatus was unknown; virus specificity rests on CDR3 similarity alone.

This clone occurred a few times. The antigen is undetermined. Only cases whose brain tissue showed the highest T cell transcript signatures were sequenced. The data were produced by immunoSEQ multiplex PCR, yet TCRdb's version contains in-frame clones alone and is incomplete. Seen here are roughly 80,000 clones, around nine tenths observed once, and the top ten hold about 24%. This clonotype originated in a girl aged 2-9 years with Rasmussen encephalitis and intractable seizures. This chain connects TRBV6-2 or TRBV6-3 to TRBJ2-5; D gene ambiguous. The sequences come from peripheral blood, collected at surgery. CDR3 coding DNA: TGTGCCAGCAGGCCTACTACCCAAGAGACCCAGTACTTC. The encoded protein is CASRPTTQETQYF.